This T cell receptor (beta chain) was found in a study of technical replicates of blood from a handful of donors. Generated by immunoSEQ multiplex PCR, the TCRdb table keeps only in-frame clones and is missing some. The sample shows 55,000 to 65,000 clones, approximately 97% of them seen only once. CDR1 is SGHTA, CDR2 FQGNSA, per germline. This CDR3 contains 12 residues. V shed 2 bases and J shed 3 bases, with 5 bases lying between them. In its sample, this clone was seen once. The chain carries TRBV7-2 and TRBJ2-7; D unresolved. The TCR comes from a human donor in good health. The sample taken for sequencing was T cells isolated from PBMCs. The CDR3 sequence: CASSLNGYEQYF. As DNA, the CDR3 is TGTGCCAGCAGCTTAAACGGCTACGAGCAGTACTTC. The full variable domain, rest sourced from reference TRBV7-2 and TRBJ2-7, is GAGVSQSPSNKVTEKGKDVELRCDPISGHTALYWYRQSLGQGLEFLIYFQGNSAPDKSGLPSDRFSAERTGGSVSTLTIQRTQQEDSAVYLCASSLNGYEQYFGPGTRLTVT.